This T cell receptor beta chain came from a study of cytomegalovirus exposure and HLA in healthy donors (dated 2017 in TCRdb). Some background on the complete study: In an earlier analysis of roughly 500 of the donors, approximately 300 Gb of sequence data and roughly 100 million unique TCR beta sequences from about 190 million T cells were reported. An early release that covered about 640 HLA-typed donors contained approximately 300 gigabases of sequencing data and some 87 million unique TCR sequences. Among the roughly 430 genotyped donors, around 81% belonged to the genetic ancestry cluster associated with self-reported Caucasian donors. The study aimed to test whether signatures of past pathogen exposure could be identified by cataloging public T cell receptors. Using immunosequencing, the study profiled T cell repertoires from about 650 subjects and related those repertoires to cytomegalovirus serostatus. Besides the first cohort of approximately 710 subjects, a separate validation cohort made up of 120 different subjects was used. High-throughput TCR immunosequencing, statistical association of individual TCRs with disease status, and machine learning were combined to predict cytomegalovirus infection status. A later analysis re-examined previously published TCR beta repertoires from roughly 650 donors and added high-resolution HLA genotyping to investigate patterns of TCR occurrence. In the later analysis, no new phenotypic data were used to find candidate immune exposures; instead, reliance was placed on TCR beta sequences and their occurrence across donors. An earlier analysis of around 640 of the donors used high-throughput TCR beta sequencing to judge whether each TCR beta V gene segment behaved as functional or pseudogenic. Alongside the repertoire data, information on donor age, sex, ethnicity and CMV serostatus was compiled. In a later genetic analysis, genome-wide SNP genotypes for about 65% of the roughly 670 donors were used, and that subset was treated as a discovery cohort. All discovery cohort repertoires had been generated using a single sequencing platform. HLA typing covered class I and class II loci at four-digit resolution. The number of donors typed differed by locus, with about 629-640 for A, B, C, DRB1 and DQB1, more than 500 for DQA1, nearly 610 for DPA1, and under 490 for DPB1. About five DR-DQ haplotypes were treated as single units for association and clustering because of strong linkage in the cohort. Among almost 400 genotyped donors of the cohort, an average of about 240,000 unique TCR beta nucleotide sequences were sequenced per donor, 15% to 20% of them non-productive.

Details on this clone: Its recognized antigen is unknown. It has no much larger one-base neighbor in the sample; base qualities were not kept.

The cohort was made up of several hundred healthy bone marrow donors. At the time of sampling, every cohort member was nominally healthy, though immune exposures that went unrecorded were likely present. The donor was CMV seronegative and belonged to the group of over 300 seronegative cohort members. Each donor provided a peripheral blood sample, and peripheral blood mononuclear cells were used for TCR beta sequencing. Genomic DNA was extracted from the blood cell samples with the Qiagen DNeasy Blood Extraction Kit. Overall results and qualifications from the work: According to the authors, the approach could potentially be generalized to other disease states and immunological phenotypes. In an earlier analysis of around 600 of the donors, most TCR beta V segments appeared in productive rearrangements about 87% or about 30% of the time, broadly matching IMGT annotations. Across donors, most TCR sequences were observed very rarely, whereas some public TCRs were present in many individuals. Sequencing depth was assumed to be roughly uniform across donors in the presence/absence analyses, though that assumption may not hold. A later genetic analysis reported fewer N-insertions in productive TCRs among donors in an Asian-associated ancestry cluster than the roughly 700-donor mean. CMV serostatus was the only immune exposure information available for the cohort. A later analysis reported that several top co-occurrence clusters appeared linked to parvovirus B19, influenza, CMV and Epstein-Barr virus. The earlier analysis of some 540 of the donors excluded some 15 rarely observed V segments, including chromosome 9 orphons, because counts were too low. In this cohort, only TCR beta chains were sequenced, and detectable features were limited by the absence of alpha or paired-chain data. Specific HLA alleles were associated with roughly 17,000 TCR beta sequences at a false discovery rate of 0.05 in a later analysis. The study listed over 150 TCR beta chains as associated with cytomegalovirus. Because HLA typing was missing for some donors at each locus, association tests included only the typed subset. Linkage disequilibrium might explain the correlated functional status among segregating V segments, but an unknown experimental factor could not be ruled out. In vitro tests confirmed that three of the cytomegalovirus-associated TCR beta chains recognize cytomegalovirus antigens. The sequencing pipeline was judged likely to have produced a cluster of highly shared sequence variants as a technical artifact. Assigning TCR associations to individual alleles was difficult when HLA alleles, especially DR and DQ, strongly co-occurred. In a later analysis, HLA-associated TCR beta chains were found to be more clonally expanded and to have lower generation probabilities than equally common non-associated chains. V-gene and J-gene trimming of TCR beta chains was associated with a missense DCLRE1C variant in a later genetic analysis, and the association was replicated in an independent cohort. A later analysis found that most CMV-associated TCR beta chains appeared HLA-restricted, with HLA associations seemingly driven largely by CMV exposure. In a later analysis, TCR association rates were found to vary across HLA loci, with the most associated TCRs seen for DRB1 alleles and the fewest for HLA-C alleles. A further reported finding was that TCR beta sequences accurately predicted the HLA-A and HLA-B alleles for most subjects in the first cohort. Some IMGT-functional V segments, including TRBV6-2 and TRBV6-3, could not be told apart with the 87-base-pair reads, so those segments were excluded. Cytomegalovirus status was reported to be diagnosed by the classifier with high specificity and sensitivity in both the original and validation cohorts.

The library was made by the immunoSEQ multiplex PCR assay. A mixture of 60 forward primers for TCR Vbeta segments and 13 reverse primers for TCR Jbeta segments was used in the multiplex PCR. The CDR3 region of rearranged TCR beta genes was amplified from genomic DNA with a multiplex PCR assay. The Illumina HiSeq System was used to sequence the amplified TCR beta libraries as 87-base-pair reads. As for the authors' bioinformatics: A later analysis counted around 72 million unique TCR beta chains across the approximately 700 repertoires, and around 12 million of these chains were shared by at least two donors. A nearest-neighbor algorithm error-corrected the raw reads and collapsed the reads into unique sequences, merging closely related sequences to remove PCR and sequencing errors. Alignment of CDR3 sequences to IMGT reference sequences was used to assign V, D and J gene segments. For a sequence to be retained, a match of at least six nucleotides to both a V gene segment and a J gene segment was required. Rearrangements were called productive when the CDR3 lacked stop codons and stayed in frame with V and J; all others were non-productive. Following IMGT convention, CDR3 was defined as the stretch from the second conserved V-encoded cysteine to the conserved J-encoded phenylalanine. The earlier analysis of about 610 of the donors excluded any sequence lacking an unambiguous match to a single V gene segment. An earlier analysis of almost 600 of the donors classified V segments as functional when productive rearrangements were above 56.7% and as segregating when the standard deviation between donors was above 5%. A statistical classification framework was developed to diagnose cytomegalovirus status using the catalog of TCR beta chain sequences. In a later analysis, V and J genes were assigned by comparing TCR nucleotide sequences against IMGT/GENE-DB human TR gene sequences. The TCRdist pipeline was used in a later analysis to assign CDR3 sequences and most-parsimonious VDJ recombination scenarios. In a later analysis, each TCR beta chain was defined by its CDR3 amino acid sequence together with its V-gene family, and reads without a unique V-gene family were excluded. To address suspected cross-contamination and a sequencing artifact, a later analysis removed a few hundred highly shared, low-generation-probability nucleotide sequences. A later analysis calculated a clonal expansion index for each public chain from normalized within-repertoire ranks of inferred template counts. In a later analysis, generation probabilities were computed with a VDJ recombination model fitted to out-of-frame rearrangements, and the resulting probabilities were checked against IGoR. In a later analysis, TCR-TCR, TCR-HLA and TCR-CMV co-occurrence was scored with hypergeometric tests, and a repertoire-size bias correction was applied to TCR pairs. In a later analysis, false discovery rates were estimated by permuting HLA or CMV assignments 20 times. In a later analysis, co-occurring TCRs were grouped with DBSCAN, and TCRdist sequence similarity was added when clustering was performed within HLA-allele-positive subsets. Repertoires with fewer than 30,000 or more than 120,000 public chains were left out of co-occurrence clustering, as were several repertoires with anomalous nucleotide sharing. TCRdb provides this immuneACCESS table in a form limited to in-frame rearrangements. Some clones are lacking; in checked studies, under half of them reflect an unresolved V gene, and why the rest are absent is not known. The DNA was the basis for D and trimming; V, J and clone size are from that table. The sample includes about 140,000 clones, with roughly four fifths observed a single time. The ten largest clones add up to around 1.6% of the sample.

Between the V and J ends, shortened by 3 bases and 7 bases respectively, the junction contains 17 bases. From the germline V gene, CDR1 is SGHDT and CDR2 is YYEEEE. Inclusive of the bounding cysteine and phenylalanine, the CDR3 is 15 residues long. CDR3 DNA only is kept here, 45 bases in frame from base 1. The specimen sequenced was PBMCs. The rearrangement combines TRBV5-6 with TRBJ2-1, and TRBD2 may be the D gene, going by 7 matching bases. This TCR was recovered from a female donor in good health and CMV-seronegative. The base sequence is TGTGCCAGCAGCTGGTTGGGGGGGGCCCGGAATGAGCAGTTCTTC. The encoded protein is CASSWLGGARNEQFF.